A single sample gave rise to the 28 T cell receptor beta chains below, sequenced in a study of OX40 agonist ivuxolimab in advanced cancers. The protocol was immunoSEQ multiplex PCR, while the TCRdb copy is restricted to in-frame clones and leaves out a portion. The sample lists under 100,000 clones, roughly 90% occurring once. Sequenced material: CD4+ or CD8+ T cells sorted from blood, taken in a trial of the OX40 agonist ivuxolimab. The receptors originated from an adult with an advanced solid tumor such as melanoma, head and neck, liver or kidney cancer.

J is TRBJ2-1 and V is TRBV7-9; the D gene is possibly TRBD2 (5 bases). The V end was cut by 4 bases, the J end by 5 bases, with 15 bases between. The CDR3 runs to 15 residues. Germline CDR1 is SEHNR and CDR2 is FQNEAQ (reference sequence). CDR3 in DNA: TGTGCCAGCAGCTGGAGCGGCAGAGGAAACAATGAGCAGTTCTTC. Its protein is CASSWSGRGNNEQFF.

J is TRBJ2-1 and V is TRBV12-5, with TRBD2 identical over 8 bases. With V trimmed by 9 bases and J by 7 bases, 8 bases remained unmatched. Germline V gene sequence: CDR1 LGHNT, CDR2 FRNRAP. The CDR3 extends over 13 amino acids. The CDR3 loop is CASQREFQNEQFF. The CDR3, as DNA: TGTGCTAGCCAGCGGGAGTTTCAAAATGAGCAGTTCTTC.

The chain links TRBV5-4 to TRBJ2-1, with D possibly being TRBD2 (11 bases). This CDR3 has 16 residues. Germline CDR1 and CDR2: SGHNT and YYREEE (reference sequence). V was trimmed by 7 bases and J by 2 bases, leaving 19 bases between them. The CDR3 region is CASGQGGLAAYNEQFF. The CDR3 bases are TGTGCCAGCGGACAGGGGGGACTAGCGGCCTACAATGAGCAGTTCTTC.

The chain is built from TRBV5-1 and TRBJ1-1, with D unclear. CDR1 and CDR2 (germline): SGHRS, YFSETQ. V lost 4 bases and J 3 bases, leaving 10 bases between the germline ends. The CDR3 length is 13 residues. CDR3 DNA sequence: TGCGCCAGCAGCCGGGCGGAGGACACTGAAGCTTTCTTT. This translates into CASSRAEDTEAFF.

The chain combines TRBV28 with TRBJ1-5, with D perhaps TRBD1 (5 bases). Germline V gene sequence: CDR1 MDHEN, CDR2 SYDVKM. This CDR3 spans 14 amino acids. V dropped 1 base and J dropped 1 base, with 5 bases sitting between them. CDR3 sequence: CASSLSGSNQPQHF. The CDR3 nucleotides are TGTGCCAGCAGTTTATCAGGGAGCAATCAGCCCCAGCATTTT.

This chain connects TRBV7-9 to TRBJ1-4; 9 bases match TRBD1. Germline V lookup: CDR1 SEHNR, CDR2 FQNEAQ (reference sequence). The CDR3 has 14 residues. With V trimmed by 3 bases and J by 6 bases, 2 bases remained unmatched. The CDR3, as DNA: TGTGCCAGCAGCTTGACAGGGGGAGATGAAAAACTGTTTTTT. It yields the protein CASSLTGGDEKLFF.

This clone was counted between two and nine times. This sequence joins TRBV2 and TRBJ1-2, with D possibly matching TRBD1 (6 bases). The CDR3 totals 13 residues. The germline CDR1 and CDR2 sequences are SNHLY and FYNNEI. Trimming cost V 5 bases and J 3 bases, with 10 bases left between them. The CDR3 loop is CASSLTGYYGYTF. DNA for the CDR3: TGTGCCAGCAGTCTGACAGGCTACTATGGCTACACCTTC.

The chain joins TRBV9 to TRBJ2-1; possible D gene TRBD1, 8 bases. Germline V CDR1 and CDR2: SGDLS, YYNGEE. Trimming left V 2 bases short and J 7 bases short, with 16 bases between. This CDR3 is 15 amino acids long. The CDR3 reads CASSVRTGTNNEQFF. CDR3 DNA sequence: TGTGCCAGCAGCGTCCGGACAGGGACTAATAATGAGCAGTTCTTC.

This chain uses TRBV5-8 with TRBJ1-5; D ambiguous. The CDR3 spans 15 residues. Trimming cost V 0 bases and J 2 bases, with 9 bases left between them. Germline V lookup: CDR1 SGHTS, CDR2 YDEGEE. In DNA form, the CDR3 reads TGTGCCAGCAGCTTGGGCCTAGGAGGCAATCAGCCCCAGCATTTT. It yields the protein CASSLGLGGNQPQHF.

The gene calls are TRBV6-5 and TRBJ2-2; TRBD1 matches 11 bases. V shed 2 bases and J 7 bases; nucleotides not matched to a gene: 6. The CDR3 sequence is 16 residues long. CDR1 and CDR2 from the germline V gene are MNHEY and SVGAGI. The CDR3 region has the DNA TGTGCCAGCAGTTACCGGACAGGGGGCAGGGGCGGGGAGCTGTTTTTT. Amino acids: CASSYRTGGRGGELFF.

The chain recombines TRBV19 with TRBJ1-1; D call uncertain. CDR1 and CDR2 from the germline V gene are LNHDA and SQIVND (reference sequence). V was cut by 5 bases and J by 0 bases, with 13 bases left in between. The CDR3 covers 15 residues. The CDR3 DNA follows: TGTGCCAGTAGTTTACCCACGACCGTGAACACTGAAGCTTTCTTT. As protein: CASSLPTTVNTEAFF.

The rearrangement uses TRBV5-1 and TRBJ1-2; 9 bases line up with TRBD1. CDR3 size: 12 residues. V lost 7 bases, J lost 7 bases, and 5 bases stayed unmatched. The germline V gene has CDR1 SGHRS and CDR2 YFSETQ. The CDR3 here is CASYGTGTGYTF. The DNA for the CDR3 is TGCGCCAGCTACGGGACAGGGACTGGCTACACCTTC.

This rearrangement joins TRBV5-1 to TRBJ2-3; 13 bases are shared with TRBD2. V lost 2 bases to trimming and J lost 5 bases; unmatched junction nucleotides: 5. Germline lookup yields CDR1 SGHRS and CDR2 YFSETQ. The CDR3 runs to 16 residues. The CDR3, as DNA: TGCGCCAGCAGCTTAACTAGCGGGGGGGCCGGAGATACGCAGTATTTT. Protein: CASSLTSGGAGDTQYF.

The J gene is TRBJ2-5, the V gene TRBV6-1, with D unresolved. CDR1 is MNHNS, CDR2 SASEGT, per germline. The CDR3 length is 13 residues. V lost 3 bases to trimming and J lost 5 bases, with 10 bases between them. The CDR3 nucleotides read TGTGCCAGCAGTGAGGGTCAGAGGGAGACCCAGTACTTC. Residues: CASSEGQRETQYF.

The chain has TRBV27 and TRBJ1-1; D is undetermined. V gave up 2 bases and J gave up 1 base, with 14 bases separating them. The CDR3 runs to 16 residues. From germline, CDR1 is MNHEY and CDR2 SMNVEV (reference sequence). Here the CDR3 reads CASSLEPPLRNTEAFF. The CDR3 region has the DNA TGTGCCAGCAGTTTAGAGCCCCCCTTGCGGAACACTGAAGCTTTCTTT.

V and J are TRBV4-2 and TRBJ2-5; 12 bases are a match to TRBD2. Germline V gene data show CDR1 as LGHNA and CDR2 as YNFKEQ. J lost 0 bases, V lost 4 bases, and 6 bases had no gene match. This CDR3 has 17 amino acids. This CDR3 reads CASSPGTSGLYQETQYF. DNA of the CDR3: TGTGCCAGCAGCCCCGGGACTAGCGGGTTGTACCAAGAGACCCAGTACTTC.

The CDR3 DNA reads TGTGCCAGCAGCTTATACGGAGGGGAAGAGACCCAGTACTTC. Its translation: CASSLYGGEETQYF. The gene calls are TRBV11-3 and TRBJ2-5; D possibly corresponds to TRBD2 (6 bases). CDR3 length: 14 amino acids. V was trimmed by 2 bases and J by 3 bases, leaving 10 bases between them. Germline V CDR1 and CDR2: SGHNT, YENEEA. Full variable domain (remainder filled in from reference TRBV11-3 and TRBJ2-5): EAGVVQSPRYKIIEKKQPVAFWCNPISGHNTLYWYLQNLGQGPELLIRYENEEAVDDSQLPKDRFSAERLKGVDSTLKIQPAELGDSAVYLCASSLYGGEETQYFGPGTRLLVL.

This clone was observed a single time. The gene calls are TRBV5-1 and TRBJ1-3; D is ambiguous. This CDR3 region has 15 residues. Germline CDR1 and CDR2: SGHRS and YFSETQ. V dropped 1 base and J dropped 2 bases, with 10 bases sitting between them. CDR3 sequence: CASSLYSIPGNTIYF. The CDR3, as DNA: TGCGCCAGCAGCTTGTATAGTATTCCTGGAAACACCATATATTTT.

This chain uses TRBV9 with TRBJ2-7, with D perhaps assigned TRBD1 or TRBD2 (5 bases each). V was cut by 4 bases and J by 0 bases, with 11 bases left in between. Germline assignment: CDR1 SGDLS and CDR2 YYNGEE. The CDR3 totals 14 residues. CDR3 loop: CASSPRDLSYEQYF. CDR3 nucleotides: TGTGCCAGCAGCCCCCGGGACCTCTCCTACGAGCAGTACTTC.

The V and J genes are TRBV5-1 and TRBJ2-2; 11 bases map to TRBD2. Germline V gene lookup returns CDR1 SGHRS and CDR2 YFSETQ. This CDR3 has 15 residues. The V gene end was trimmed by 4 bases and the J gene end by 6 bases; junction bases not matched to a gene: 5. CDR3: CASSIGTSGSGELFF. The CDR3 DNA follows: TGCGCCAGCAGCATCGGGACTAGCGGTTCCGGGGAGCTGTTTTTT.

The chain employs TRBV6-1 and TRBJ1-5; 8 nucleotides agree with TRBD1. The junction had 4 bases not matched to a gene; V was cut back by 6 bases and J by 3 bases. Germline CDR1 and CDR2: MNHNS and SASEGT. This CDR3 comprises 14 residues. As DNA, the CDR3 is TGTGCCAGCAGAGGGGGACAGGACAATCAGCCCCAGCATTTT. It codes for CASRGGQDNQPQHF.

In DNA form, the CDR3 reads TGTGCCAGCAGGGGGGCAAGCTCCTACGAGCAGTACTTC. Amino acids: CASRGASSYEQYF. V gene TRBV6-1 combines with J gene TRBJ2-7, with D possibly TRBD1 on 6 matching bases. The V end was cut by 6 bases, the J end by 0 bases, with 9 bases between. Germline V gives CDR1 MNHNS, CDR2 SASEGT. The CDR3 is made up of 13 amino acids.

The chain joins TRBV6-1 to TRBJ2-5, with D uncertain. V gave up 4 bases and J gave up 2 bases, with 14 bases separating them. CDR1 is MNHNS, CDR2 SASEGT, per germline. The CDR3 runs 15 residues. The CDR3 nucleotides read TGTGCCAGCAGTGCCGGGCCTGCGTATCAAGAGACCCAGTACTTC. Its translation is CASSAGPAYQETQYF.

This chain uses TRBV5-1 with TRBJ1-1, with D possibly being TRBD1 (6 bases). The length of the CDR3 is 14 residues. Deletions cut 4 bases from V and 2 bases from J, with 12 bases between. The germline V gene encodes CDR1 SGHRS and CDR2 YFSETQ. CDR3 DNA sequence: TGCGCCAGCAGCCCTCGACAGGTTAACACTGAAGCTTTCTTT. Translation gives CASSPRQVNTEAFF.

This clone was counted once. The chain joins TRBV2 to TRBJ1-1, with D possibly matching TRBD1 (5 bases). Trimming cost V 5 bases and J 2 bases, with 15 bases left between them. CDR1 SNHLY and CDR2 FYNNEI come from the germline V gene. This CDR3 is built from 15 residues. DNA for the CDR3: TGTGCCAGCAGTAGTCGGAGGGGCCGAAACACTGAAGCTTTCTTT. Its protein product is CASSSRRGRNTEAFF.

The chain has TRBV6-5 and TRBJ2-4; TRBD1 is a possible D gene (6 bases). The CDR3 loop spans 16 amino acids. Germline V lookup: CDR1 MNHEY, CDR2 SVGAGI. The ends were cut back, 0 bases at V and 1 base at J, with 10 bases in the middle. CDR3 region: CASSYSGQRAKNIQYF. Here the CDR3 DNA reads TGTGCCAGCAGTTACTCCGGACAGAGGGCCAAAAACATTCAGTACTTC.

The V and J genes are TRBV20-1 and TRBJ2-1; D gene unclear. Germline CDR1 is DFQATT and CDR2 is SNEGSKA (reference sequence). Trimming left V 5 bases short and J 8 bases short, with 7 bases between. CDR3 size: 10 residues. DNA for the CDR3: TGCAGTGCTGTTTTCCATGAGCAGTTCTTC. It yields the protein CSAVFHEQFF.

This clone was recorded once. The rearrangement links TRBV9 to TRBJ1-4, with D unresolved. The germline V gene has CDR1 SGDLS and CDR2 YYNGEE. This CDR3 region has 14 residues. V lost 0 bases and J lost 7, with 10 bases in between. The CDR3: CASSVGRVSEKLFF. CDR3 DNA sequence: TGTGCCAGCAGCGTAGGCCGGGTATCTGAAAAACTGTTTTTT. The whole variable domain, filled in from reference TRBV9 and TRBJ1-4, reads DSGVTQTPKHLITATGQRVTLRCSPRSGDLSVYWYQQSLDQGLQFLIQYYNGEERAKGNILERFSAQQFPDLHSELNLSSLELGDSALYFCASSVGRVSEKLFFGSGTQLSVL.